A single sample gave rise to the 25 T cell receptor beta chains below, sequenced in a study of T cells in women clearing cervical HPV infection (dated by TCRdb to the late 2010s). The library was prepared using the immunoSEQ multiplex PCR assay. TCRdb carries this immuneACCESS record with in-frame sequences only. Its versions omit some clonotypes, under half of them owing to an unresolved V gene in the studies checked, with the rest unexplained. This specimen's table enumerates 40,000 to 55,000 clones. 0.98% of the sample is taken by the ten largest. The sequenced material came from blood buffy coat. The receptor set was obtained from a woman aged 18-70 years with a cervical HPV16 infection that either progressed to CIN3+ or cleared (not recorded which).

Comments on this clone: The observed sequence ends 3 residues before the CDR3 terminus, with the missing tail filled in from the germline J gene. The chain joins TRBV20-1 to TRBJ1-5, with D maybe TRBD1 (5 bases). The CDR3 consists of 15 residues. Trimming stripped 0 bases from V and 1 base from J, with 10 bases between. Looked up from germline, CDR1 is DFQATT and CDR2 is SNEGSKA (reference sequence). CDR3 DNA, as far as it was read: TGCAGTGCTAGAGATCAGGGCCACAGCAATCAGCCC. This gives the protein CSARDQGHSNQP. The whole CDR3 sequence is CSARDQGHSNQPQHF.

CDR3 DNA, as far as it was read: TGTGCCAGCAGTCGGACTAGCGGGGGAGCCATTCAAGAGACG. It encodes CASSRTSGGAIQET. The whole CDR3 region reads CASSRTSGGAIQETQYF. The J gene is TRBJ2-3, the V gene TRBV13; 13 bases align to TRBD2. The sequenced fragment ends 3 residues before the CDR3 boundary, so the rest is inferred from the germline J gene. This CDR3 has 17 residues. Germline V gene lookup returns CDR1 PRHDT and CDR2 FYEKMQ (reference sequence).

Of note for this clone: From the germline J gene comes the end of the CDR3, since the read stops 3 residues before it. This chain links TRBV20-1 with TRBJ1-5, with D perhaps TRBD1 (6 bases). Germline lookup yields CDR1 DFQATT and CDR2 SNEGSKA (reference sequence). The V and J ends lost 7 bases and 6 bases respectively, with 16 bases between them. This CDR3 has 13 amino acids. CDR3 residues: CSVEVRGGQPQHF. CDR3 bases read: TGCAGTGTCGAAGTTAGGGGGGGTCAGCCC.

Concerning this clone: Read coverage stops 3 residues before the CDR3 terminus; the germline J gene supplies the remainder. The rearrangement joins TRBV7-9 to TRBJ1-5; a weak D match, TRBD1 (6 bases). This CDR3 contains 15 residues. V was shortened by 6 bases and J by 1 base, with 13 bases between the two germline ends. Germline assignment: CDR1 SEHNR and CDR2 FQNEAQ (reference sequence). CDR3: CASSLSRGSNQPQHF. The covered CDR3 bases are TGTGCCAGCAGTCTGAGCAGGGGAAGCAATCAGCCC.

About this clone itself: Coverage ceases 3 residues before the CDR3 finishes, and the germline J gene fills in the end. The rearrangement joins TRBV2 to TRBJ2-2, with D tentatively TRBD1 (5 bases). The length of the CDR3 is 14 residues. The germline V gene has CDR1 SNHLY and CDR2 FYNNEI. The CDR3 DNA, read in part, is TGTGCCAGCACTCAAAACTCTGGGGCCAACGTG. Its protein product is CASTQNSGANV. Given in full, the CDR3 is CASTQNSGANVLFF.

Notes on this clone: The CDR3 extends 3 residues past the end of the read, so its final part is completed from the germline J gene. The chain joins TRBV5-1 to TRBJ1-2; 8 bases are a match to TRBD1. The CDR3 has 15 amino acids. Germline loops: CDR1 SGHRS, CDR2 YFSETQ. V was pared by 4 bases and J by 5 bases, with 10 bases of the junction left unmatched. The covered CDR3 bases are TGCGCCAGCAGCCCAAACCAGGGGGCTGGGTATGGC. This translates into CASSPNQGAGYG. The full CDR3 reads CASSPNQGAGYGYTF.

As to this clone: The CDR3 end lies 3 residues beyond the end of the read and is filled in from the germline J gene. This chain uses TRBV6-2 or TRBV6-3 with TRBJ1-2; 7 bases fit TRBD1. Germline-derived CDR1 and CDR2 are MNHEY and SVGEGT. V was pared by 5 bases and J by 1 base, with 1 base of the junction left unmatched. The CDR3 sequence is 13 residues long. The CDR3 DNA, read in part, is TGTGCCAGCAGTCGACAGGGTAACTATGGC. Its protein is CASSRQGNYG. The full CDR3 reads CASSRQGNYGYTF.

As to this clone: The sequence runs out 3 residues before the end of the CDR3; the remainder is reconstructed from the germline J gene. V is TRBV5-1 and J is TRBJ1-1, with 8 positions matching TRBD1. CDR3 size: 13 residues. Germline loops: CDR1 SGHRS, CDR2 YFSETQ. The CDR3 loop reads CASSLAGTGRAFF. CDR3 bases read: TGCGCCAGCAGCTTGGCCGGGACAGGCAGA.

A word on this clone: The read gets to within 3 residues of the CDR3 end, and the germline J gene fills in the rest. This chain links TRBV5-1 with TRBJ1-5; 7 positions agree with TRBD1. CDR3 length equals 15 residues. CDR1 and CDR2 (germline): SGHRS, YFSETQ. Trimming took 0 bases from V and 6 from J; bases not matched to a gene: 6. The CDR3 spells CASSLEPGGTQPQHF. The CDR3 DNA, read in part, is TGCGCCAGCAGCTTGGAGCCAGGGGGTACTCAGCCC.

Regarding this clone: The read terminates 3 residues ahead of where the CDR3 ends, so the germline J gene completes it. This chain joins TRBV20-1 and TRBJ2-7, with a tentative D call TRBD1 (6 bases). This CDR3 has 13 residues. V was pared by 4 bases and J by 3 bases, with 13 bases between. Germline V gives CDR1 DFQATT, CDR2 SNEGSKA (reference sequence). CDR3 sequence reads: CSATPDSYYEQYF. The CDR3 DNA, read in part, is TGCAGTGCTACCCCGGACAGCTACTACGAG.

In the case of this clone: The read ends 3 residues early relative to the CDR3; the germline J gene fills the gap. V gene TRBV7-8 combines with J gene TRBJ1-3, with 9 bases identical to TRBD1. The germline V gene encodes CDR1 SGHVS and CDR2 FQNEAQ. The CDR3 has 17 amino acids. The trim removed 1 base at V and 0 bases at J, leaving 4 bases unmatched. The covered CDR3 bases are TGTGCCAGCAGCTTAGGGAGGACAGGGGACTCTGGAAACACC. Its protein product is CASSLGRTGDSGNT. The entire CDR3 protein is CASSLGRTGDSGNTIYF.

About this clone: The sequenced fragment ends 3 residues before the CDR3 boundary, so the rest is inferred from the germline J gene. The V gene is TRBV5-5, the J gene TRBJ1-4; tentative D call: TRBD1 (5 bases). The V gene lost 2 bases and the J gene lost 0 bases, with 5 bases spanning the gap. CDR3 size: 14 residues. Germline V lookup: CDR1 SGHKS, CDR2 YYEKEE (reference sequence). The CDR3 DNA, read in part, is TGTGCCAGCAGCTTACAGGCAACTAATGAAAAA. This sequence encodes CASSLQATNEK. In full, the CDR3 is CASSLQATNEKLFF.

Details on this clone: The read finishes 3 residues shy of the CDR3 end, and the germline J gene is used to complete it. This chain joins TRBV23-1 and TRBJ1-6; 12 nucleotides agree with TRBD1. TRBV23-1 is annotated as an ORF whose role is uncertain. V lost 1 base and J lost 0; bases outside the gene matches: 10. The length of the CDR3 is 21 residues. Partial CDR3 DNA: TGCGCCAGCAGTCAATGCGATTCGGGGACAGGGGGCTTCTCCTATAATTCACCC. Amino acid sequence: CASSQCDSGTGGFSYNSP. The full CDR3 sequence reads CASSQCDSGTGGFSYNSPLHF.

About this clone: The missing CDR3 end, 3 residues past where the read stops, is filled in from the germline J gene. This sequence joins TRBV5-1 and TRBJ1-1; 9 nucleotides match TRBD1. The CDR3 loop spans 15 amino acids. The germline gives CDR1 SGHRS, CDR2 YFSETQ. Losses at the gene ends were 2 bases for V and 1 base for J; bases not matched to a gene: 3. The CDR3 sequence: CASSFLGQGNTEAFF. The sequenced part of the CDR3 DNA is TGCGCCAGCAGCTTTCTGGGACAGGGGAACACTGAA.

CDR3 DNA, as far as it was read: TGTGCCAGCAGAATAGCGGGGGGCGGGGCGGATACG. This sequence encodes CASRIAGGGADT. The whole CDR3 protein reads CASRIAGGGADTQYF. The J gene is TRBJ2-3, the V gene TRBV27, with 10 bases lining up with TRBD2. The CDR3 end falls 3 residues outside the read, so it is completed with the germline J gene. Germline-derived CDR1 and CDR2 are MNHEY and SMNVEV (reference sequence). This CDR3 contains 15 residues. Losses at the gene ends were 6 bases for V and 6 bases for J; bases not matched to a gene: 9.

A word on this clone: The CDR3 end is not reached by the read, which stops 3 residues before it; the germline J gene fills it in. The chain carries TRBV7-9 and TRBJ2-1, with 10 bases lining up with TRBD1. The CDR3 loop spans 14 amino acids. From germline, CDR1 is SEHNR and CDR2 FQNEAQ (reference sequence). Losses at the gene ends were 6 bases for V and 3 bases for J; bases not matched to a gene: 2. The part of the CDR3 DNA that was read is TGTGCCAGCAGGCGGACAGGGGGCTACAATGAG. Translated, it gives CASRRTGGYNE. The complete CDR3 sequence is CASRRTGGYNEQFF.

Of note for this clone: With the read ending 3 residues before the CDR3 end, the germline J gene is used to fill in that end. V usage is TRBV11-2 and J usage is TRBJ1-2; D is perhaps TRBD1 (5 bases). The CDR3 is 13 amino acids. Germline V CDR1 and CDR2: SGHAT, FQNNGV. The CDR3 loop is CASSLSRDGGYTF. The DNA read from the CDR3 is TGTGCCAGCAGCTTAAGCAGGGATGGCGGC.

As to this clone: The CDR3 is cut off 3 residues early in the read; its end comes from the germline J gene. The rearrangement joins TRBV5-1 to TRBJ2-1; 8 bases are a match to TRBD2. CDR3 length equals 15 residues. CDR1 is SGHRS, CDR2 YFSETQ, per germline. Trimming at V came to 3 bases and at J to 3 bases, leaving 5 bases not matched to a gene. The CDR3 reads CASSYRAGGYNEQFF. The DNA read from the CDR3 is TGCGCCAGCAGCTACAGGGCGGGGGGCTACAATGAG.

Comment on this clone: The CDR3 extends 3 residues past the end of the read, so its final part is completed from the germline J gene. The V and J genes are TRBV19 and TRBJ2-3; D unresolved. From germline, CDR1 is LNHDA and CDR2 SQIVND (reference sequence). This CDR3 contains 15 residues. The CDR3 loop reads CASSISGVPNQPQYF. The CDR3 DNA, read in part, is TGTGCCAGTAGTATATCAGGAGTACCCAATCAGCCG.

Comments on this clone: The read terminates 3 residues before the CDR3 end, so the remaining end is supplied by the germline J gene. The chain is built from TRBV6-1 and TRBJ2-7; no reliable D call. The CDR3 covers 15 residues. Germline V CDR1 and CDR2: MNHNS, SASEGT. V was cut by 0 bases and J by 6 bases, with 15 bases left in between. CDR3 DNA, as far as it was read: TGTGCCAGCAGTGAAGCGCCAGGCTCGCCACGCGAG. Translated, it gives CASSEAPGSPRE. The full CDR3 reads CASSEAPGSPREQYF.

For this clone: Read sequence stops 3 residues before the CDR3 end, and the germline J gene provides the missing end. The rearrangement links TRBV11-2 to TRBJ1-2; TRBD1 agrees at 7 bases. CDR1 is SGHAT and CDR2 is FQNNGV in the germline V gene. This CDR3 contains 15 residues. Germline trimming cut 5 bases from V and 1 base from J; bases unmatched to any gene: 7. Partial CDR3 DNA: TGTGCCAGCAGCAGACCGGGACAGCTTAACTATGGC. Translated, it gives CASSRPGQLNYG. The complete CDR3 protein is CASSRPGQLNYGYTF.

As regards this clone: The CDR3 extends 3 residues past the end of the read, so its final part is completed from the germline J gene. The chain has TRBV2 and TRBJ2-1; TRBD1 aligns across 10 bases. The CDR3 runs to 14 residues. Per germline, CDR1 SNHLY and CDR2 FYNNEI. Trimming cost V 8 bases and J 9 bases; bases outside gene matches: 10. The CDR3 reads CASGVRTGGGEQFF. Partial CDR3 DNA: TGTGCCAGCGGTGTGCGGACAGGGGGAGGTGAG.

About this clone itself: The sequenced fragment ends 3 residues before the CDR3 boundary, so the rest is inferred from the germline J gene. The chain is built from TRBV2 and TRBJ1-1; TRBD1 aligns across 7 bases. Germline loops: CDR1 SNHLY, CDR2 FYNNEI. This CDR3 is 15 amino acids long. After removal of 6 bases from V and 3 bases from J, the junction contained 10 bases not matched to a gene. CDR3 DNA (partial): TGTGCCAGCAGGGGGGACAGCTGGGGGGACACTGAA. As protein: CASRGDSWGDTE. The complete CDR3 reads CASRGDSWGDTEAFF.

As regards this clone: The CDR3 end is not reached by the read, which stops 3 residues before it; the germline J gene fills it in. The chain combines TRBV10-2 with TRBJ1-5; tentatively, D is TRBD1 (5 bases). This CDR3 has 16 residues. Germline CDR1 reads WSHSY; CDR2 reads SAAADI. V lost 3 bases and J lost 4, with 16 bases in between. The CDR3 is CASSDYLTVPNQPQHF. CDR3 DNA (partial): TGCGCCAGCAGTGACTACCTGACAGTGCCGAATCAGCCC.

With regard to this clone: The read terminates 3 residues before the CDR3 end, so the remaining end is supplied by the germline J gene. The gene calls are TRBV5-1 and TRBJ2-6, with D hard to call. The CDR3 length is 19 residues. Trimming took off 7 bases at V and 0 bases at J, with 23 bases between the two ends. CDR1 SGHRS and CDR2 YFSETQ come from the germline V gene. This chain's CDR3 is CASQSHDSSYYSGANVLTF. CDR3 DNA (partial): TGCGCCAGCCAATCTCACGACTCGTCCTATTACTCTGGGGCCAACGTC.